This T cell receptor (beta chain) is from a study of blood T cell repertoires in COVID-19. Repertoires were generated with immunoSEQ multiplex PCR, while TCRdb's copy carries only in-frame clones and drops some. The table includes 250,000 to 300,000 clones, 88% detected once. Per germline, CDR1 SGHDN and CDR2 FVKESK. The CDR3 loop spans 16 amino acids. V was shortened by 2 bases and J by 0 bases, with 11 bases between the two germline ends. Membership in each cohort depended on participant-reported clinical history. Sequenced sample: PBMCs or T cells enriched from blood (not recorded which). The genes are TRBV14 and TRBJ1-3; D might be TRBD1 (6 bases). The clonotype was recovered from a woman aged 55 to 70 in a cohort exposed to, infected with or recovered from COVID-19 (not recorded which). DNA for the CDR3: TGTGCCAGCAGCCAAAGTGGACAGTTCTCTGGAAACACCATATATTTT. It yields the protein CASSQSGQFSGNTIYF.